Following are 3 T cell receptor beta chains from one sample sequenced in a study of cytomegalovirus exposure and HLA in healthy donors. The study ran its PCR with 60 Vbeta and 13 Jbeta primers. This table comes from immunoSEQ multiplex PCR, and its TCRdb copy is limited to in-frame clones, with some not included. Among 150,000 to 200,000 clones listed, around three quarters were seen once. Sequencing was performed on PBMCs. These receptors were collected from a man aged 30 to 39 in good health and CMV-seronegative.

The CDR3 spells CAWSIPRQGRYEQYF. The CDR3 coding sequence is TGTGCCTGGAGTATCCCCCGGCAGGGGAGATACGAGCAGTACTTC. V gene TRBV30 combines with J gene TRBJ2-7, with D perhaps matching TRBD1 (6 bases). V lost 2 bases and J lost 4, with 18 bases in between. The CDR3 has 15 amino acids. Germline CDR1 and CDR2: GTSNPN and SVGIG (reference sequence). Complete variable domain (other parts from reference TRBV30 and TRBJ2-7): SQTIHQWPATLVQPVGSPLSLECTVEGTSNPNLYWYRQAAGRGLQLLFYSVGIGQISSEVPQNLSASRPQDRQFILSSKKLLLSDSGFYLCAWSIPRQGRYEQYFGPGTRLTVT.

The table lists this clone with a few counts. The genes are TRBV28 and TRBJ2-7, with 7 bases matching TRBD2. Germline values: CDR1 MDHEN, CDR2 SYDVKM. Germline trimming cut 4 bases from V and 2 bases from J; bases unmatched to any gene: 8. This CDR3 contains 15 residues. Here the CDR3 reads CASSYPGGGTYEQYF. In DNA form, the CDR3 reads TGTGCCAGCAGTTACCCGGGGGGAGGGACCTACGAGCAGTACTTC.

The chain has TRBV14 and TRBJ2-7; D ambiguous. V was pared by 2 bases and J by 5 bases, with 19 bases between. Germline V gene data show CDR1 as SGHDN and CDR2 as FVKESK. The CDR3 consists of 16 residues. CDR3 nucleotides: TGTGCCAGCAGCCAAAATCCCCGGTTTTACAGAGACGAGCAGTACTTC. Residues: CASSQNPRFYRDEQYF.